This T cell receptor beta chain was recorded in a study of blood T cell repertoires in COVID-19. Germline assignment: CDR1 MNHEY and CDR2 SVGAGI. CDR3 size: 15 residues. Trimming cost V 2 bases and J 6 bases, with 11 bases left between them. Assay: immunoSEQ multiplex PCR; the TCRdb copy retains only in-frame clones and omits some. The data hold about 430,000 clones, with approximately 91% observed a single time. The chain uses TRBV6-5 and TRBJ1-6; possibly TRBD1 for D (5 bases). Input material: PBMCs or T cells enriched from blood (not recorded which). The receptor's source is a woman aged 18 to 35 who had been exposed to COVID-19. In DNA, the CDR3 is TGTGCCAGCAGTTACACAGACAGTGGTAATTCACCCCTCCACTTT. As protein: CASSYTDSGNSPLHF.